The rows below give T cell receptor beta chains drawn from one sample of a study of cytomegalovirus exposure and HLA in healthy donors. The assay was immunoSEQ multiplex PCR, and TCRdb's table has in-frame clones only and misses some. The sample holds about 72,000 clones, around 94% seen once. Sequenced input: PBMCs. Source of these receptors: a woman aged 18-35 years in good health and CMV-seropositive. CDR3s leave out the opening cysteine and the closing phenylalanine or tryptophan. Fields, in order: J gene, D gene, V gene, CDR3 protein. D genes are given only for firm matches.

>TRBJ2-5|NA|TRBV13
ASSLQGPPQETQY
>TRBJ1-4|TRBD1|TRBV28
ASSLRTGGGEKLF
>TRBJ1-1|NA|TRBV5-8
ASSLGREAF
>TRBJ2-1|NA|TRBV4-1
ASSQEGRNSEGEQF
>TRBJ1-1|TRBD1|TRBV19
ASSRDRGRGTEAF
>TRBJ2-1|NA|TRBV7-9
ASSSIAEERPNEQF
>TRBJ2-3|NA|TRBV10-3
ATRTTPDTDTQY
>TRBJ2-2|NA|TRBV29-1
SVDRDTGELF
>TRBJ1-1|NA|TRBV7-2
ASSPRGGSEAF
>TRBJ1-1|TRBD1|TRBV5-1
ASSVQGVNTEAF
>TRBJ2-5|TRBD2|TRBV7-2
ASSSSGLEETQY
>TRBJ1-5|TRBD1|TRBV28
ASSLLTGGEQPQH
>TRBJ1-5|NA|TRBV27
ASSSQLPGGGNQPQH
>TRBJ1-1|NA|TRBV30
AWMGGTTEAF
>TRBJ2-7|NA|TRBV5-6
ASSPSGGRGYEQY
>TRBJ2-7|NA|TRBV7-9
ASSLPDRREMREQY
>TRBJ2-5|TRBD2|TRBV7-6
ASSPAAGGLQYQETQY
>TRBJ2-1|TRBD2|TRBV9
ASSVDQREGWNEQF
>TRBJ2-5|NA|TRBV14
ASSPGAGIRDETQY
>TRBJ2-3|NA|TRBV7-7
ASSGTGAGDTQY
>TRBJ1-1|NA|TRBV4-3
ASSPGHKNTEAF